These 10 T cell receptor beta chains came from one sample sequenced in a study of T cell repertoires in cytomegalovirus infection. The antigens for these receptors are not known. TCRdb recomputed calls from the reads with MiXCR, one row per CDR3 protein. The repertoire consists of hundreds of thousands of distinct CDR3 sequences, with approximately 33% occurring once and the leading ten covering around 15%. Here the sequenced sample was cultured CD8+ T cells from PBMCs, taken from culture after CMV antigen stimulation. These receptors were taken from a human donor in good health (CMV status not recorded). Some clones in this sample may be carry-over from other donors' samples.

V and J are TRBV14 and TRBJ2-2; either TRBD1 or TRBD2 may fit D (5 bases each). V was shortened by 3 bases and J by 3 bases, with 11 bases between the two germline ends. The CDR3 has 15 amino acids. Looked up from germline, CDR1 is SGHDN and CDR2 is FVKESK. This chain's CDR3 is CASSHARDDTGELFF. CDR3 in DNA: TGTGCCAGCAGCCACGCAAGGGACGACACCGGGGAGCTGTTTTTT.

This clonotype has a handful of counts. This chain uses TRBV19 with TRBJ1-4, with a possible D match to TRBD1 (6 bases). The germline gives CDR1 LNHDA, CDR2 SQIVND (reference sequence). The CDR3 has 16 residues. With 3 bases removed from V and 3 bases from J, the gap between germline ends came to 14 bases. The CDR3: CASSIPSTGSNEKLFF. Here the CDR3 DNA reads TGTGCCAGTAGTATCCCCTCGACAGGATCTAATGAAAAACTGTTTTTT.

This chain links TRBV6-5 with TRBJ2-2; 9 positions agree with TRBD2. CDR3 length equals 17 residues. Germline assignment: CDR1 MNHEY and CDR2 SVGAGI. With 2 bases clipped from V and 5 bases from J, the junction kept 9 bases outside the gene matches. CDR3 residues: CASSYQRGVPGTGELFF. The DNA of the CDR3 is TGTGCCAGCAGTTACCAGCGGGGGGTCCCGGGGACCGGGGAGCTGTTTTTT.

The chain is built from TRBV24-1 and TRBJ1-5, with D perhaps TRBD1 (6 bases). This CDR3 comprises 13 residues. Trimming took 11 bases from V and 5 from J, leaving 15 bases between them. Germline V gene lookup returns CDR1 KGHDR and CDR2 SFDVKD. The CDR3 DNA reads as TGTGCCATTCAACAGGGTACCCATCAGCCCCAGCATTTT. Protein sequence: CAIQQGTHQPQHF.

This clonotype was seen more than once but under ten times. The chain is built from TRBV27 and TRBJ2-7; tentatively, D is TRBD1 (5 bases). The CDR3 consists of 14 residues. The germline V gene has CDR1 MNHEY and CDR2 SMNVEV (reference sequence). The V end was cut by 5 bases, the J end by 7 bases, with 18 bases between. CDR3 DNA sequence: TGTGCCAGCAGTCCGAATCCAGGGTATAGGGAGCAGTACGTC. Its protein product is CASSPNPGYREQYV.

The table lists this clonotype with a few counts. The CDR3 loop reads CASGNEAFF. The CDR3 DNA reads TGTGCCAGCGGAAATGAAGCTTTCTTT. The genes are TRBV6-6 and TRBJ1-1; D unclear. Germline assignment: CDR1 MNHNY and CDR2 SVGAGI (reference sequence). Trimming took off 8 bases at V and 7 bases at J, with 5 bases between the two ends. The CDR3 covers 9 residues.

The J gene is TRBJ1-6, the V gene TRBV4-3; D gene unclear. CDR3 length: 12 amino acids. The V gene lost 0 bases and the J gene lost 10 bases, with 4 bases spanning the gap. Germline CDR1 reads LGHNA; CDR2 reads YSLEER. The chain's CDR3 is CASSQDRSPLHF. CDR3 sequence (DNA): TGCGCCAGCAGCCAAGACAGGTCACCCCTCCACTTT.

V and J are TRBV7-9 and TRBJ1-4; D unresolved. V shed 3 bases and J shed 10 bases, with 12 bases lying between them. Germline V CDR1 and CDR2: SEHNR, FQNEAQ (reference sequence). This CDR3 comprises 13 residues. CDR3 in amino acids: CASSFPTGAKLFF. The CDR3, as DNA: TGTGCCAGCAGCTTTCCCACGGGCGCAAAACTGTTTTTT.

The rearrangement joins TRBV7-6 to TRBJ2-3; tentative D call: TRBD2 (5 bases). The CDR3 runs to 15 residues. Germline V gives CDR1 SGHVS, CDR2 FNYEAQ. Deletions cut 6 bases from V and 1 base from J, with 14 bases between. The CDR3 coding sequence is TGTGCCAGCAGAAGTCAAAGCGGAGGCACAGATACGCAGTATTTT. Translating gives CASRSQSGGTDTQYF. Variable domain in full (rest from reference TRBV7-6 and TRBJ2-3): GAGVSQSPRYKVTKRGQDVALRCDPISGHVSLYWYRQALGQGPEFLTYFNYEAQQDKSGLPNDRFSAERPEGSISTLTIQRTEQRDSAMYRCASRSQSGGTDTQYFGPGTRLTVL.

This clonotype has more than one count but fewer than ten. The chain employs TRBV24-1 and TRBJ2-3; 11 nucleotides align to TRBD1. Germline CDR1 reads KGHDR; CDR2 reads SFDVKD. The CDR3 spans 16 residues. V dropped 4 bases and J dropped 4; count of bases not matched to a gene: 6. For the CDR3, the DNA is TGTGCCACCAGTGAACCGGGACAGGGGGTCCCAGATACGCAGTATTTT. Its protein is CATSEPGQGVPDTQYF.